This entry is about one TCR beta chain. V was cut by 3 bases and J by 5 bases, with 11 bases left in between. The germline gives CDR1 SEHNR, CDR2 FQNEAQ (reference sequence). This CDR3 region has 15 residues. The assay, immunoSEQ v3.0, was run at survey level. Sequenced by immunoSEQ multiplex PCR; TCRdb stores in-frame clones only, minus some. Of 25,000 to 30,000 clones in the sample, 90% to 95% were seen once. Each specimen consisted of roughly 1-10 million cryopreserved PBMC prior to extraction of DNA. This entry is derived from a study of long-term antiretroviral therapy in people with HIV. The chain uses TRBV7-9 and TRBJ2-6; D gene unclear. The material sequenced was unsorted PBMCs, taken 3.1 years after starting antiretroviral therapy. The receptor was derived from a man between 18 and 29 years old with HIV. CDR3 protein: CASSFSDQRANVLTF. CDR3 coding DNA: TGTGCCAGCAGCTTCTCGGACCAGAGGGCCAACGTCCTGACTTTC.